Following are 31 T cell receptor beta chains from one sample sequenced in a study of T cell changes during pregnancy in multiple sclerosis. Profiled with immunoSEQ multiplex PCR; TCRdb holds only in-frame clones, not every one. The repertoire holds around 30,000 clones, with 75% to 95% as singletons. The sample in question was CD8+ T cells from peripheral blood mononuclear cells, obtained before pregnancy. The source of these receptors is a female donor with multiple sclerosis, enrolled in a pregnancy study.

This clone turned up a few times. V is TRBV5-6 and J is TRBJ1-1; no definite D call. This CDR3 has 12 residues. Germline values: CDR1 SGHDT, CDR2 YYEEEE. Trimming removed 0 bases from V and 8 bases from J, with 8 bases in between. Here the CDR3 reads CASSLDPQEAFF. The CDR3, as DNA: TGTGCCAGCAGCTTGGACCCACAAGAAGCTTTCTTT.

Only a few counts were recorded for this clone. The V and J genes are TRBV7-2 and TRBJ1-1; weak D call: TRBD1 (5 bases). V lost 1 base and J lost 6, with 9 bases in between. CDR3 length: 13 amino acids. The V gene's germline CDR1 is SGHTA and CDR2 FQGNSA. CDR3 DNA: TGTGCCAGCAGCTTAGGGTCGGGGGCTGAAGCTTTCTTT. As protein: CASSLGSGAEAFF.

The chain is built from TRBV30 and TRBJ2-7; D is perhaps TRBD2 (5 bases). The germline CDR1 and CDR2 sequences are GTSNPN and SVGIG (reference sequence). Trimming stripped 2 bases from V and 6 bases from J, with 14 bases between. The CDR3 length is 13 residues. The CDR3 DNA is TGTGCCTGGAGTAGGGTGGGAGCCGTCGAGCAGTACTTC. Its protein is CAWSRVGAVEQYF.

The rearrangement links TRBV29-1 to TRBJ2-1, with 11 bases fitting TRBD2. Per germline, CDR1 SQVTM and CDR2 ANQGSEA. CDR3 length equals 16 residues. Unmatched junction bases numbered 6, after V lost 0 bases and J lost 5 bases. CDR3 DNA: TGCAGCGTTGAAGATACTACTAGCGGGAGCCACAATGAGCAGTTCTTC. Translating it yields CSVEDTTSGSHNEQFF.

The chain is built from TRBV21-1 and TRBJ2-5; the listed D gene, TRBD2, was not tested against the DNA. TRBV21-1 is classified as a pseudogene. The CDR3 covers 19 residues. DNA for the CDR3: TGTGCCAGCAGCAAAATCCGCCTTTCGGGGAGCGGGATACAAGAGACCCAGTACTTC. Translating it yields CASSKIRLSGSGIQETQYF.

The V gene is TRBV19, the J gene TRBJ2-1; no clear D. The length of the CDR3 is 11 residues. The V end lost 6 bases, the J end lost 8 bases, and 8 bases lay between the germline ends. Germline lookup yields CDR1 LNHDA and CDR2 SQIVND (reference sequence). The CDR3 nucleotides are TGTGCCAGTAGGGCTTACCATGAGCAGTTCTTC. This encodes CASRAYHEQFF. The full variable domain, with the rest looked up from reference TRBV19 and TRBJ2-1, is DGGITQSPKYLFRKEGQNVTLSCEQNLNHDAMYWYRQDPGQGLRLIYYSQIVNDFQKGDIAEGYSVSREKKESFPLTVTSAQKNPTAFYLCASRAYHEQFFGPGTRLTVL.

The V and J genes are TRBV7-9 and TRBJ2-7; 9 nucleotides line up with TRBD1. Trimming removed 5 bases from V and 1 base from J; junction bases left unmatched: 6. Germline V CDR1 and CDR2: SEHNR, FQNEAQ (reference sequence). This CDR3 spans 15 amino acids. CDR3 sequence reads: CASSIDRGGSYEQYF. As DNA, the CDR3 is TGTGCCAGCAGCATCGACAGGGGGGGGTCCTACGAGCAGTACTTC.

The V and J genes are TRBV29-1 and TRBJ2-4; the D gene is possibly TRBD1 (5 bases). The V end lost 2 bases, the J end lost 0 bases, and 11 bases lay between the germline ends. CDR1 and CDR2 from the germline V gene are SQVTM and ANQGSEA. The CDR3 is made up of 15 amino acids. The CDR3, as DNA: TGCAGCGTTGAACTGGCAGGGCGAGCCAAAAACATTCAGTACTTC. Protein product: CSVELAGRAKNIQYF. Complete variable domain (other parts from reference TRBV29-1 and TRBJ2-4): SAVISQKPSRDICQRGTSLTIQCQVDSQVTMMFWYRQQPGQSLTLIATANQGSEATYESGFVIDKFPISRPNLTFSTLTVSNMSPEDSSIYLCSVELAGRAKNIQYFGAGTRLSVL.

This chain connects TRBV2 to TRBJ2-7, with 9 bases matching TRBD2. This CDR3 comprises 13 residues. With V trimmed by 5 bases and J by 7 bases, 6 bases remained unmatched. Germline-derived CDR1 and CDR2 are SNHLY and FYNNEI. The CDR3 DNA reads TGTGCCAGCAGTTCTAGCGGGGTAGGGGAGCAGTACTTC. Amino acid sequence: CASSSSGVGEQYF.

The chain joins TRBV5-1 to TRBJ2-7, with TRBD1 as a possible D gene (6 bases). Looked up from germline, CDR1 is SGHRS and CDR2 is YFSETQ. Trimming took 0 bases from V and 1 from J, leaving 14 bases between them. The CDR3 extends over 16 amino acids. CDR3 loop: CASSLGVEDSSYEQYF. The CDR3 nucleotides are TGCGCCAGCAGCTTGGGAGTCGAGGACAGTTCCTACGAGCAGTACTTC.

This clone has at least ten counts. This chain connects TRBV4-1 to TRBJ2-3, with 10 bases matching TRBD1. The germline V gene encodes CDR1 MGHRA and CDR2 YSYEKL. Trimming removed 0 bases from V and 3 bases from J; junction bases left unmatched: 6. The CDR3 covers 17 residues. The CDR3 DNA is TGCGCCAGCAGCCAAGAGTGGGGGGACAGGGGAACAGATACGCAGTATTTT. Protein: CASSQEWGDRGTDTQYF.

V usage is TRBV27 and J usage is TRBJ2-3, with no clear D. The CDR3 totals 13 residues. V was cut by 4 bases and J by 4 bases, with 9 bases left in between. Germline V gene lookup returns CDR1 MNHEY and CDR2 SMNVEV (reference sequence). CDR3 in DNA: TGTGCCAGCAGTTCCCTTATCTCAGATACGCAGTATTTT. It yields the protein CASSSLISDTQYF.

The rearrangement links TRBV5-1 to TRBJ1-2, with D unresolved. The CDR3 loop spans 14 amino acids. Trimming took 4 bases from V and 4 from J, leaving 14 bases between them. Germline CDR1 SGHRS, CDR2 YFSETQ. CDR3 in amino acids: CASSLRTESYGYTF. CDR3 nucleotides: TGCGCCAGCAGCCTCCGGACTGAGAGCTATGGCTACACCTTC.

The chain has TRBV6-5 and TRBJ2-2; the D gene is possibly TRBD2 (5 bases). The CDR3 has 14 amino acids. The V gene lost 5 bases and the J gene lost 5 bases, with 12 bases spanning the gap. Germline V gene data show CDR1 as MNHEY and CDR2 as SVGAGI. In nucleotides, the CDR3 is TGTGCCAGCAGTGTCGTAGCGACAACCGGGGAGCTGTTTTTT. Its translation: CASSVVATTGELFF.

CDR3 nucleotides: TGCAGCGTTGGCAGACTAGCGGGAACCTACGAGCAGTACTTC. Its translation is CSVGRLAGTYEQYF. The chain is built from TRBV29-1 and TRBJ2-7, with 11 bases lining up with TRBD2. This CDR3 is built from 14 residues. The V segment lost 4 bases and the J segment 2 bases; nucleotides outside the gene matches: 4. The germline CDR1 and CDR2 sequences are SQVTM and ANQGSEA.

This chain joins TRBV4-1 and TRBJ2-5, with a possible D match to TRBD1 (7 bases). Per the germline V gene, CDR1 is MGHRA and CDR2 is YSYEKL. There are 16 residues in the CDR3. The V gene lost 0 bases and the J gene lost 4 bases, with 15 bases spanning the gap. The CDR3 region has the DNA TGCGCCAGCAGCCAAGAGGCTCGGCAGGGGGGAGAGACCCAGTACTTC. This translates into CASSQEARQGGETQYF.

Only one count was recorded for this clone. The chain has TRBV10-3 and TRBJ1-5; 9 bases are a match to TRBD1. This CDR3 is 15 amino acids long. V was clipped by 5 bases and J by 0 bases; unmatched bases: 2. Germline CDR1 is ENHRY and CDR2 is SYGVKD. The chain's CDR3 is CAISRDRDSNQPQHF. For the CDR3, the DNA is TGTGCCATCAGTCGGGACAGGGATAGCAATCAGCCCCAGCATTTT.

The chain uses TRBV9 and TRBJ2-6, with D maybe TRBD2 (6 bases). V dropped 0 bases and J dropped 2 bases, with 9 bases sitting between them. The CDR3 totals 16 residues. Germline CDR1 SGDLS, CDR2 YYNGEE. CDR3 DNA sequence: TGTGCCAGCAGCGTAGGGCGGGGCCCTGGGGCCAACGTCCTGACTTTC. Encoded protein: CASSVGRGPGANVLTF.

The chain uses TRBV7-6 and TRBJ2-2; TRBD1 agrees at 8 bases. CDR1 and CDR2 (germline): SGHVS, FNYEAQ. Trimming cost V 1 base and J 3 bases; bases outside gene matches: 16. The CDR3 is 20 residues long. The CDR3: CASSLEGPGTGLRDTGELFF. The DNA of the CDR3 is TGTGCCAGCAGCTTAGAAGGGCCCGGGACAGGATTAAGGGACACCGGGGAGCTGTTTTTT.

The V and J genes are TRBV27 and TRBJ2-5; tentative D call: TRBD1 (6 bases). From germline, CDR1 is MNHEY and CDR2 SMNVEV (reference sequence). V lost 0 bases, J lost 5 bases, and 13 bases lay in between. The length of the CDR3 is 15 residues. The CDR3 bases are TGTGCCAGCAGTTTATCGACAGGCTTAGGGGAGACCCAGTACTTC. It encodes CASSLSTGLGETQYF.

J is TRBJ2-1 and V is TRBV28; 9 positions agree with TRBD2. This CDR3 has 17 residues. The V gene end was trimmed by 6 bases and the J gene end by 7 bases; junction bases not matched to a gene: 16. From germline, CDR1 is MDHEN and CDR2 SYDVKM. The CDR3 DNA sequence: TGTGCCAGCAGCGGCTTGGGCGCGGGAGGGGACGGAAATGAGCAGTTCTTC. Translating gives CASSGLGAGGDGNEQFF. Based on the CDR3 plus reference TRBV28 and TRBJ2-1, the full variable domain is DVKVTQSSRYLVKRTGEKVFLECVQDMDHENMFWYRQDPGLGLRLIYFSYDVKMKEKGDIPEGYSVSREKKERFSLILESASTNQTSMYLCASSGLGAGGDGNEQFFGPGTRLTVL.

This clone was observed a few times. The rearrangement uses TRBV29-1 and TRBJ2-5, with TRBD2 as a possible D gene (5 bases). CDR3 length: 13 amino acids. V was shortened by 4 bases and J by 0 bases, with 9 bases between the two germline ends. Germline CDR1 is SQVTM and CDR2 is ANQGSEA. DNA of the CDR3: TGCAGCGTTGGGGAGTGGGACCAAGAGACCCAGTACTTC. Protein product: CSVGEWDQETQYF.

The chain recombines TRBV6-1 with TRBJ1-5; D is ambiguous. The germline CDR1 and CDR2 sequences are MNHNS and SASEGT. The CDR3 contains 15 residues. V lost 1 base and J 3 bases, leaving 10 bases between the germline ends. CDR3 protein: CASSEGRFYNQPQHF. CDR3 bases: TGTGCCAGCAGTGAAGGCAGGTTTTACAATCAGCCCCAGCATTTT.

The chain uses TRBV27 and TRBJ2-3; D is uncertain. Germline CDR1 MNHEY, CDR2 SMNVEV (reference sequence). The length of the CDR3 is 15 residues. The germline V and J ends were trimmed by 1 base and 3 bases, with 11 bases remaining between them. CDR3 sequence: CASSLLVGPTDTQYF. CDR3 coding DNA: TGTGCCAGCAGTTTATTGGTGGGCCCGACAGATACGCAGTATTTT.

The V and J genes are TRBV4-3 and TRBJ2-1; TRBD2 agrees at 14 bases. The V segment lost 2 bases and the J segment 1 base; nucleotides outside the gene matches: 10. The CDR3 loop spans 20 amino acids. Germline-derived CDR1 and CDR2 are LGHNA and YSLEER. CDR3 DNA: TGCGCCAGCAGCCAAAGAGAGGGACTAGCGGGAGTGGGTTCCTACAATGAGCAGTTCTTC. As protein: CASSQREGLAGVGSYNEQFF.

This chain connects TRBV25-1 to TRBJ1-2; maybe TRBD1 (5 bases). There are 13 residues in the CDR3. Germline V lookup: CDR1 MGHDK, CDR2 SYGVNS. Trimming left V 2 bases short and J 6 bases short, with 10 bases between. As DNA, the CDR3 is TGTGCCAGCAGTGAACCGGGGGATGATGGCTACACCTTC. Residues: CASSEPGDDGYTF.

The genes are TRBV28 and TRBJ1-3; D is unresolved. Germline assignment: CDR1 MDHEN and CDR2 SYDVKM. Deletions cut 4 bases from V and 5 bases from J, with 9 bases between. This CDR3 region has 13 residues. CDR3: CASSSVGRNTIYF. The CDR3 DNA reads TGTGCCAGCAGTTCGGTTGGTAGAAACACCATATATTTT.

The chain uses TRBV4-1 and TRBJ2-5; 7 bases align to TRBD1. Unmatched junction bases numbered 14, after V lost 1 base and J lost 3 bases. From germline, CDR1 is MGHRA and CDR2 YSYEKL. The CDR3 loop spans 18 amino acids. CDR3 bases: TGCGCCAGCAGCCAAGGTCAACTGACAGGGATGTCCGAAGAGACCCAGTACTTC. Protein sequence: CASSQGQLTGMSEETQYF.

This sequence joins TRBV19 and TRBJ2-1; 11 nucleotides match TRBD2. The germline V gene encodes CDR1 LNHDA and CDR2 SQIVND (reference sequence). Germline trimming cut 7 bases from V and 6 bases from J; bases unmatched to any gene: 5. This CDR3 region has 14 residues. The CDR3 sequence: CASTGLAGINEQFF. CDR3 coding DNA: TGTGCCAGTACCGGACTAGCGGGTATCAATGAGCAGTTCTTC.

The gene calls are TRBV2 and TRBJ2-2; the match to TRBD2 covers 8 bases. Germline CDR1 SNHLY, CDR2 FYNNEI. CDR3 length: 17 amino acids. V shed 7 bases and J 0 bases; nucleotides not matched to a gene: 10. The CDR3 sequence is CASTTPLAESNTGELFF. DNA of the CDR3: TGTGCCAGCACCACCCCACTAGCGGAGTCGAACACCGGGGAGCTGTTTTTT.

J is TRBJ2-1 and V is TRBV7-3, with TRBD2 identical over 12 bases. V dropped 8 bases and J dropped 6; count of bases not matched to a gene: 5. This CDR3 region has 14 residues. CDR1 is SGHTA, CDR2 FQGTGA, per germline. CDR3 amino acids: CASSGLAGINEQFF. The CDR3 nucleotides read TGTGCCAGCTCCGGACTAGCGGGGATCAATGAGCAGTTCTTC.